This is a list of T cell receptor beta chains from one sample in a study of identical twins. TCRdb processed the 5' RACE reads anew with MiXCR; each CDR3 protein has one entry. Of approximately 260,000 distinct CDR3 sequences listed, around 8% are singletons. The sample was also linked to a second study, of yellow fever vaccine responses in identical twins.

Sequenced sample: CD8+ T cells sorted from blood. Source of these receptors: a woman aged 18-29 years in good health. CDR3s include the opening cysteine and the closing phenylalanine or tryptophan. A D gene is named only where the DNA matches it firmly. Size is stated for part of the rows, as once, few or many counts, or as a class when the clone is expanded.

V,length,D,J,size,DNA,CDR3
TRBV6-2/TRBV6-3,11,-,TRBJ2-7,few,TGTGCCAGCAGTCACTCCGGGACATCCCTCTTC,CASSHSGTSLF
TRBV27,14,TRBD2,TRBJ2-7,-,TGTGCCAGCAGTTCTAGCGGGGGACCCCCCGAGCAGTACTTC,CASSSSGGPPEQYF
TRBV27,13,-,TRBJ2-5,many,TGTGCCAGCACTGGTCTACCCAAAGAGACCCAGTACTTC,CASTGLPKETQYF
TRBV27,14,TRBD1,TRBJ2-7,many,TGTGCCAGCGGGTACGGACAGGGGCAGTACGAGCAGTACTTC,CASGYGQGQYEQYF
TRBV20-1,19,TRBD2,TRBJ2-7,many,TGCAGTGCTAGAGCGCCTACCGGGACTAGCGGAAGGGCCGACTACGAGCAGTACTTC,CSARAPTGTSGRADYEQYF
TRBV6-1,18,TRBD2,TRBJ2-7,-,TGTGCCAGCAGTGTTAGCGGGGTCCTTACCAACCCCTCCTACGAGCAGTACTTC,CASSVSGVLTNPSYEQYF
TRBV7-8,14,TRBD1,TRBJ1-3,few,TGTGCCAGCAGTCAAAGGACAGGGAGGGACACCATATATTTT,CASSQRTGRDTIYF
TRBV5-5,17,TRBD1,TRBJ1-4,many,TGTGCCAGCAGCGGGACCCAATACAGGGGAGAGGATGAAAAACTGTTTTTT,CASSGTQYRGEDEKLFF
TRBV29-1,14,-,TRBJ2-7,-,TGCAGCGTTCTGGGACGGGCGAACTCCTACGAGCAGTACTTC,CSVLGRANSYEQYF
TRBV14,14,-,TRBJ2-7,few,TGTGCCAGCAGCCAACTACCAGCCTCCTACGAGCAGTACTTC,CASSQLPASYEQYF
TRBV29-1,14,TRBD2,TRBJ2-3,many,TGCAGCGAGACGGGACTAGCTGGGTCAGATACGCAGTATTTT,CSETGLAGSDTQYF
TRBV7-7,15,TRBD1,TRBJ2-7,-,TGTGCTAGCAGCTTAGGGCCGGGACAGGACTACGAGCAGTACTTC,CASSLGPGQDYEQYF
TRBV5-1,15,TRBD1,TRBJ2-3,-,TGCGCCAGCAGCTTCGGACAGGGTGATATGGATACGCAGTATTTT,CASSFGQGDMDTQYF
TRBV7-9,16,-,TRBJ2-3,-,TGTGCCAGCAGCTCCCGGTCCCCCGGGGGCACAGATACGCAGTATTTT,CASSSRSPGGTDTQYF
TRBV12-3/TRBV12-4,18,-,TRBJ2-3,-,TGTGCCATCAGTTTCGGTACAGGGTTAGGGGGTAGCACAGATACGCAGTATTTT,CAISFGTGLGGSTDTQYF
TRBV15,15,-,TRBJ2-1,many,TGTGCCACAGAGGGGAGAGAGAGCTCCTACAATGAGCAGTTCTTC,CATEGRESSYNEQFF
TRBV29-1,14,TRBD1,TRBJ2-1,few,TGCAGCGTTGAAGCAGGACAGGCCCCCAATGAGCAGTTCTTC,CSVEAGQAPNEQFF
TRBV28,11,-,TRBJ2-7,few,TGTGCCAGCAGTGTGACCCCCGAGCAGTACTTC,CASSVTPEQYF
TRBV10-3,15,TRBD2,TRBJ2-1,-,TGTGCCATCAGTGAGGGCACTAGCGGGGACCCTCAGCAGTTCTTC,CAISEGTSGDPQQFF
TRBV10-3,14,-,TRBJ1-6,-,TGTGCCATCAGCGACGAATCAGGAGGTTCACCCCTCCACTTT,CAISDESGGSPLHF
TRBV29-1,10,-,TRBJ1-5,-,TGCAGCGTTGGAGGTCAGCCCCAGCATTTT,CSVGGQPQHF
TRBV7-3,14,-,TRBJ2-3,few,TGTGCCAGCAGCTCGGTGGCCGGGACAGATACGCAGTATTTT,CASSSVAGTDTQYF
TRBV6-2/TRBV6-3,18,-,TRBJ2-4,many,TGTGCCAGCAGTTACTCGACGCGGCTAGCAGTAGCCAAAAACATTCAGTACTTC,CASSYSTRLAVAKNIQYF
TRBV15,13,-,TRBJ2-2,many,TGTGCCACCGGGGGGCCCAACACCGGGGAGCTGTTTTTT,CATGGPNTGELFF
TRBV29-1,12,-,TRBJ2-3,-,TGCAGCGTTGTTTGGCAGGGGAATACGCAGTATTTT,CSVVWQGNTQYF
TRBV7-9,12,-,TRBJ2-3,few,TGTGCCAGCGGGACGGTCACAGATACGCAGTATTTT,CASGTVTDTQYF
TRBV24-1,13,-,TRBJ2-7,-,TGTGCCACCAGTGATTCGGGATCCTACGAGCAGTACTTC,CATSDSGSYEQYF
TRBV6-2/TRBV6-3,20,TRBD2,TRBJ2-1,many,TGTGCCAGCAGTTACCAGATGCCCGGGACTAGAGAACTCACCTACAATGAGCAGTTCTTC,CASSYQMPGTRELTYNEQFF
TRBV5-6,14,-,TRBJ2-7,few,TGTGCCAGCAGCTTCCAAGACAGGTCCTACGAGCAGTACTTC,CASSFQDRSYEQYF
TRBV7-8,16,-,TRBJ1-5,-,TGTGCCAGCAGCTTAGGGACCGCCTATAGCAATCAGCCCCAGCATTTT,CASSLGTAYSNQPQHF
TRBV11-3,15,-,TRBJ2-2,-,TGTGCCAGCAGCAGAGGGAGATGGGACACCGGGGAGCTGTTTTTT,CASSRGRWDTGELFF
TRBV28,12,-,TRBJ2-3,few,TGTGCCAGCAAAACGGGGGCGAATACGCAGTATTTT,CASKTGANTQYF
TRBV6-4,14,-,TRBJ2-2,many,TGTGCCAGCAGTGCCAGGGCTGTCCCCGGGGAGCTGTTTTTT,CASSARAVPGELFF
TRBV9,15,TRBD1,TRBJ2-7,few,TGTGCCAGCAGCGTAGGACAGGGGGCAGCGTGGGAGCAGTACTTC,CASSVGQGAAWEQYF
TRBV20-1,14,-,TRBJ2-1,-,TGCAGTGCTAGACCTGGGACAACCTACAATGAGCAGTTCTTC,CSARPGTTYNEQFF
TRBV29-1,14,TRBD1,TRBJ2-3,many,TGCAGCGCTCCGGGACAGGGGAGGACAGATACGCAGTATTTT,CSAPGQGRTDTQYF